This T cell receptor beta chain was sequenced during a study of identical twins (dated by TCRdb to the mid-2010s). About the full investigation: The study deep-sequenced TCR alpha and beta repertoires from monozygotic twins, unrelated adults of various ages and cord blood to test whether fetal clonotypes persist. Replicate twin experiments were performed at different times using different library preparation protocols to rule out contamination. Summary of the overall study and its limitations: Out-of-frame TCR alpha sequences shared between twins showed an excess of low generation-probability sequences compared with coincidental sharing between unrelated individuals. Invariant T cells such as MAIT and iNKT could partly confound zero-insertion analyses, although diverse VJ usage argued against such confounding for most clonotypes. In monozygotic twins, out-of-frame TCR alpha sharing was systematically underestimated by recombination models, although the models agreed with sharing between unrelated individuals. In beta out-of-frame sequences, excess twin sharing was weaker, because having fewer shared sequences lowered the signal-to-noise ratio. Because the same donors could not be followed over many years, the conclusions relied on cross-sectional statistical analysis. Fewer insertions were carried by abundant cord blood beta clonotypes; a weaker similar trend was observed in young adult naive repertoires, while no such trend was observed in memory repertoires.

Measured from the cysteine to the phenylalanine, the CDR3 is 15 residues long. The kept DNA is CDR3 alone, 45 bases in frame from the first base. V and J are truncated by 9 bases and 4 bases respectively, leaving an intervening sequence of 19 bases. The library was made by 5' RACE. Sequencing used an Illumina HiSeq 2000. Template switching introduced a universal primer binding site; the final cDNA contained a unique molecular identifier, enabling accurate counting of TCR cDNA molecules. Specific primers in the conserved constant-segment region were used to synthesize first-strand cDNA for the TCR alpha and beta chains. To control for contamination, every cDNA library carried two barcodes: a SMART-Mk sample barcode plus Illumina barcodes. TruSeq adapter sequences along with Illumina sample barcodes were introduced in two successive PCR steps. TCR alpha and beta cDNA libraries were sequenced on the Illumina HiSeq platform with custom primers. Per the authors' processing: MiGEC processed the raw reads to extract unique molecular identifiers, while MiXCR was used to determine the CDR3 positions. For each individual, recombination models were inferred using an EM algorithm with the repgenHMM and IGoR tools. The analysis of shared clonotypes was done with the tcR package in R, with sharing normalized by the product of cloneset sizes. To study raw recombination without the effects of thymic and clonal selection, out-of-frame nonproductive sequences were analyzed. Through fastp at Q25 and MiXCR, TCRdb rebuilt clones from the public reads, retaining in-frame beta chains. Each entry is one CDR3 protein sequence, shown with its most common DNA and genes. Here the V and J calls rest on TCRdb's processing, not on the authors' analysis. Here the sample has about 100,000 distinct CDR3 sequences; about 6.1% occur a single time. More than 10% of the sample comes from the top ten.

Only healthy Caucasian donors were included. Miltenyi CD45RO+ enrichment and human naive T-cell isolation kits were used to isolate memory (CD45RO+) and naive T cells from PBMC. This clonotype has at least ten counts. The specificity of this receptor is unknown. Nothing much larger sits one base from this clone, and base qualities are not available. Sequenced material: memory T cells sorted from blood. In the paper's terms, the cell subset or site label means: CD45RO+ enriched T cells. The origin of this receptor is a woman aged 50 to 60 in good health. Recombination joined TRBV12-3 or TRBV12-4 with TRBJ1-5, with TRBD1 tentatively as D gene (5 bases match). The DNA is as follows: TGTGCCAGTAACCAGGGTTTTGGGGTAAATCAGCCCCAGCATTTT. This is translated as CASNQGFGVNQPQHF.